The text below deals with one TCR beta chain. The clone's antigen remains unknown. Per-nucleotide qualities are absent, and no much larger clonotype sits a single base away. TCRbeta CDR3 regions were amplified from genomic DNA by means of the immunoSEQ Assay, a bias-controlled multiplex PCR. The study's own analysis went as follows. Within the assay, amplification of reference gene primers was used to estimate how many nucleated cells each sample contained. To quantify the absolute abundance of each unique TCRbeta CDR3 rearrangement, sequence reads were collapsed and filtered. For each sample, productive Simpson clonality was calculated as the square root of Simpson's diversity index over productive rearrangements. The immuneACCESS repertoire file appears here via TCRdb, limited to in-frame rearrangements. These files lack a portion of the clones; in checked studies, under half of the deficit traces to unresolved V genes, and the cause of the others is not known. The V and J calls and clone size come from that table; D and trimming were worked out from the DNA. The sample data list some 250,000 clones, and roughly 88% of these were observed just once. The top ten clonotypes cover over 9% of the sample.

The data originate from a study of blood T cell repertoires in COVID-19 (TCRdb year 2020). For context, the study as a whole: The collaborator samples originated in the United States, Italy and Spain and spanned the acute and convalescent phases of COVID-19. The prospective study material was composed of cDNA or gDNA derived from T cells, B-cell-depleted T cells, or PBMCs. Subjects who had been exposed to COVID-19, were actively infected with it, or had recovered from it provided the deeply sampled blood TCRbeta repertoires that made up the dataset. A freely available public database, intended as a resource for researchers studying the immune response to SARS-CoV-2, is where the repertoires were released. Samples were obtained from the ongoing ImmuneRACE study (first 160 participants) and from over a thousand subjects provided by 6 global collaborators. A de-identified subject ID, COVID-19 status, age in years and sex were almost always included in the sample metadata. Where HLA class I and class II types were available, the types were taken from metadata supplied by the sample provider, not from assay-based typing.

Beyond this particular receptor, the publication reports: The quantity of clinical and demographic metadata differed by source and by participant and was supplied without curation.

From cysteine to phenylalanine, the CDR3 is 15 amino acids long. The sequence is cut down to CDR3 DNA, 45 bases in frame from base 1. V is clipped by 5 bases and J by 2 bases, and the sequence between their germline boundaries is 15 bases long. Via the germline V gene, CDR1 is SGHVS and CDR2 FNYEAQ. Collaborating institutions collected whole blood in K2EDTA tubes following their own protocols. Collaborator samples were shipped for TCRbeta analysis as frozen whole blood, isolated PBMCs, or DNA extracted from either sample type. The sample was peripheral blood. The chain joins TRBV7-6 to TRBJ2-5; there is no confident call for the D gene. This receptor was taken from a man older than 75 with acute or convalescent COVID-19. The sequenced DNA: TGTGCCAGCAGCCGTACCCATACAATTCAAGAGACCCAGTACTTC. This translates into CASSRTHTIQETQYF.